This T cell receptor beta chain stems from a study of memory CD4+ T cells and cytomegalovirus serostatus. The sort gate was single viable CD3+CD4+CD8-CD45RO+ cells for memory CD4+ T cells. CDR1 is SNHLY, CDR2 FYNNEI, per germline. CDR3 length equals 15 residues. V was shortened by 4 bases and J by 8 bases, with 17 bases between the two germline ends. Using immunoSEQ multiplex PCR, the repertoire was profiled, and TCRdb retains in-frame clones only, with some absent. The profile shows some 50,000 clones, roughly 72% of them singletons. The rearrangement links TRBV2 to TRBJ1-4, with no clear D. This TCR derives from an adult in good health and CMV-seronegative. The sequenced material came from memory CD4+ T cells from blood. CDR3 DNA: TGTGCCAGCAGTGGAGTGACCTTGCGTGGGGAAAAACTGTTTTTT. Amino acid sequence: CASSGVTLRGEKLFF.